This TCR beta chain was recovered during a study of T-cell memory formation after mild COVID-19. CDR1 and CDR2 (germline): SGHAT, FQDESV (reference sequence). Trimming removed 0 bases at V and 8 bases at J, with 11 bases between. The CDR3 contains 14 residues. TCRdb processed the 5' RACE reads anew with MiXCR; each CDR3 protein has one entry. The sample lists about 250,000 distinct CDR3 sequences, 18% occurring once. This clonotype was detected a few times. This chain joins TRBV11-1 and TRBJ2-1; D not certain. This TCR was recovered from a man aged 18 to 29 who had mild COVID-19 (a few samples of this study predate the infection). Cell type and time point are not known. The specimen was PBMCs or a T cell subset sorted from them (not recorded which). The CDR3 sequence is CASSLAYGGDEQFF. The CDR3 region has the DNA TGTGCCAGCAGCTTAGCTTACGGTGGGGATGAGCAGTTCTTC.